One T cell receptor (beta chain) is described in this entry. Its antigen is still unknown. Between the trimmed V and J ends, which lost 5 bases and 0 bases, there was a span of 13 bases. Germline CDR1 and CDR2: SGHTA and FQGNSA. The CDR3 runs 15 residues. The sample comes from a study of T cells in Graves' hyperthyroidism and ophthalmopathy. Study-wide findings and caveats: Blood held most thyroid clonotypes expanded above 0.001 frequency.

Criteria for exclusion of patients were uncontrolled infection, other autoimmune disease, pregnancy or lactation. From RNA transcripts, TCR beta CDR3 regions were amplified. HTBI primers were used for first-round RT-PCR of the TCR CDR3. TCRdb ran MiXCR on the multiplex PCR reads and lists one entry per CDR3 protein. The sample has hundreds of thousands of distinct CDR3 sequences; 38% are singletons. The gene calls are TRBV7-2 and TRBJ1-1, with D possibly TRBD1 on 6 matching bases. This clonotype was obtained from a man younger than 35 with Graves' hyperthyroidism. Sequencing used blood. The CDR3 bases are TGTGCCAGCAGCCCCCAGGGGCAGATGAACACTGAAGCTTTCTTT. Its protein product is CASSPQGQMNTEAFF.